A selection of T cell receptor beta chains follows, all from one sample in a study of T cells after yellow fever vaccination. TCRdb passed the 5' RACE reads through MiXCR, listing each CDR3 protein once. The sample records about 320,000 distinct CDR3 sequences, approximately 4% being singletons. Sequencing used PBMCs, obtained 15 days after the yellow fever booster vaccination. The receptors stem from a man aged 18 to 29 who received the YFV17D yellow fever vaccine. The CDR3 runs from the conserved cysteine through the conserved F or W. A D gene is named only where the DNA matches it firmly. Some rows mark clone size as missing; the rest say once, few, many or name a class of expanded clone.

J gene	V gene	CDR3 length	D gene	clone size	CDR3 DNA	CDR3 protein
TRBJ2-2	TRBV7-2	14	-	-	TGTGCCAGCAGCTTAAGACGGGACACCGGGGAGCTGTTTTTT	CASSLRRDTGELFF
TRBJ1-5	TRBV6-2/TRBV6-3	15	-	few	TGTGCCAGCAGTAACGCGGACCGCGGCCGACAGCCCCAGCATTTT	CASSNADRGRQPQHF
TRBJ1-2	TRBV29-1	13	-	few	TGCAGCGTTCCAGGGGAAGGGTACTATGGCTACACCTTC	CSVPGEGYYGYTF
TRBJ1-5	TRBV6-1	14	-	many	TGTGCCAGCAGTGAATGGGGGGCGGATCAGCCCCAGCATTTT	CASSEWGADQPQHF
TRBJ2-1	TRBV9	15	TRBD2	many	TGTGCCAGCAGCGTGGCTAGCGGGGGGTTAAATGAGCAGTTCTTC	CASSVASGGLNEQFF
TRBJ2-5	TRBV9	13	-	-	TGTGCCAGGTGCGTAGGGGCCGTGGAGACCCTGTACTTC	CARCVGAVETLYF
TRBJ2-5	TRBV3-1	15	-	many	TGTGCCAGCAGCCAATCTAGGGAGCCGGAAGAGACCCAGTACTTC	CASSQSREPEETQYF
TRBJ2-3	TRBV24-1	16	-	many	TGTGCCACCAGTGATTCGGGGACGGCTAGCACAGATACGCAGTATTTT	CATSDSGTASTDTQYF
TRBJ2-6	TRBV25-1	13	-	-	TGTGCCAGCAGTTGGTCTGGGGCCAACGTCCTGACTTTC	CASSWSGANVLTF
TRBJ1-1	TRBV7-8	15	-	-	TGTGCCAGCAGCTTTGCCGGGATTTTGAACACTGAAGCTTTCTTT	CASSFAGILNTEAFF
TRBJ2-2	TRBV5-1	13	-	many	TGCGCCAGCAGCGGGGCCTTTCCCGGGGAGCTGTTTTTT	CASSGAFPGELFF
TRBJ2-1	TRBV7-9	15	-	many	TGTGCCAGCAGCCGCGTCGTACCCTTCTACAATGAGCAGTTCTTC	CASSRVVPFYNEQFF
TRBJ1-2	TRBV4-3	13	TRBD1	few	TGCGCCAGCAGGGGGACAGGTTTCTATGGCTACACCTTC	CASRGTGFYGYTF
TRBJ1-1	TRBV6-5	13	-	few	TGTGCCAGCAGTGCTGTCGTCCGGGGTCGAGCTTTCTTT	CASSAVVRGRAFF
TRBJ1-1	TRBV9	15	-	many	TGTGCCAGCAGCGTAGTAACGGGTATGAACACTGAAGCTTTCTTT	CASSVVTGMNTEAFF
TRBJ1-2	TRBV12-3/TRBV12-4	13	-	-	TGTGCCAGCAGTTTCGGCAGGGGCGGAGGCTACACCTTC	CASSFGRGGGYTF
TRBJ1-1	TRBV18	17	-	-	TGTGCCAGCACCCCCCGGGAAGGCAACCTAGGGAGCACTGAAGCTTTCTTT	CASTPREGNLGSTEAFF
TRBJ2-3	TRBV6-5	15	-	few	TGTGCCAGCAGTTACGGGGTGGGGGCGGCAGATACGCAGTATTTT	CASSYGVGAADTQYF
TRBJ2-5	TRBV6-5	14	-	-	TGTGCCAGCAGTTACCAGGGCCTACAAGAGACCCAGTACTTC	CASSYQGLQETQYF
TRBJ1-6	TRBV12-3/TRBV12-4	12	-	many	TGTGCCAGCAGTTTAGGTGGCCGCATACCCCACTTT	CASSLGGRIPHF